Listed below are T cell receptor beta chains from one sample, sequenced in a study of blood T cell repertoires in COVID-19. The repertoire was sequenced with immunoSEQ multiplex PCR; TCRdb's copy has only in-frame clones and lacks some. This table holds under 80,000 clones, roughly 87% found once. The sequencing sample was made of peripheral blood. Receptor source: a middle-aged man with acute or convalescent COVID-19. Each CDR3 is given with its conserved first and last residue. A D gene is named only where the DNA matches it firmly. The listing skips clone size in some rows; elsewhere it reads once, few, many or a size class.

V gene,J gene,D gene,clone size,CDR3 protein,CDR3 DNA
TRBV9,TRBJ2-3,TRBD2,NA,CASSVVAGGSTDTQYF,TGTGCCAGCAGCGTAGTAGCGGGGGGGTCCACAGATACGCAGTATTTT
TRBV3-1/TRBV3-2,TRBJ2-7,TRBD2,NA,CASSQEVCLAVNYEQYF,TGTGCCAGCAGCCAAGAGGTATGTCTAGCGGTAAATTACGAGCAGTACTTC
TRBV5-5,TRBJ1-1,NA,NA,CASSPDLGQGTEAFF,TGTGCCAGCAGCCCCGACCTGGGGCAGGGCACTGAAGCTTTCTTT
TRBV5-4,TRBJ2-3,TRBD2,NA,CASRETSGSYSDTQYF,TGTGCCAGCAGGGAGACTAGCGGGAGCTACTCAGATACGCAGTATTTT
TRBV9,TRBJ2-7,NA,few,CASSVQRKGGEQYF,TGTGCCAGCAGCGTCCAGCGGAAGGGCGGCGAGCAGTACTTC
TRBV10-2,TRBJ2-7,NA,few,CASSGQYEQYF,TGCGCCAGCAGCGGACAGTACGAGCAGTACTTC
TRBV7-2,TRBJ2-7,TRBD2,NA,CASSRGLAGDFHSYEQYF,TGTGCCAGCAGCCGCGGACTAGCGGGAGATTTTCACTCCTACGAGCAGTACTTC
TRBV18,TRBJ1-3,TRBD1,NA,CASSPGTVTSGNTIYF,TGTGCCAGCTCACCGGGGACAGTAACCTCTGGAAACACCATATATTTT
TRBV19,TRBJ1-1,NA,NA,CASSKTANTEAFF,TGTGCCAGTAGTAAGACAGCGAACACTGAAGCTTTCTTT
TRBV19,TRBJ1-3,TRBD1,NA,CASSYMTGSGNTIYF,TGTGCCAGTAGTTACATGACAGGGTCTGGAAACACCATATATTTT
TRBV29-1,TRBJ2-4,NA,NA,CSVEASHRDNALKAKNIQYF,TGCAGCGTTGAAGCGTCCCATCGGGACAACGCATTAAAAGCCAAAAACATTCAGTACTTC
TRBV7-6,TRBJ2-7,TRBD1,NA,CASSLGQGARYEQYF,TGTGCCAGCAGCTTAGGGCAGGGGGCAAGGTACGAGCAGTACTTC
TRBV7-2,TRBJ1-2,TRBD1,NA,CASSSGQMATNGYTF,TGTGCCAGCAGCTCGGGACAGATGGCAACGAATGGCTACACCTTC
TRBV6-2/TRBV6-3,TRBJ2-7,NA,NA,CASSYSRQPGGEQYF,TGTGCCAGCAGTTACTCTCGACAGCCCGGGGGCGAGCAGTACTTC
TRBV5-6,TRBJ1-2,NA,NA,CASSLKIRQRSSYGYTF,TGTGCCAGCAGCTTGAAAATAAGACAGAGGTCCTCCTATGGCTACACCTTC
TRBV9,TRBJ1-3,NA,NA,CASSGRGNGNTIYF,TGTGCCAGCAGTGGCCGGGGGAATGGAAACACCATATATTTT
TRBV5-4,TRBJ2-3,TRBD2,NA,CASSSDGGGTDTQYF,TGTGCCAGCAGCTCCGACGGGGGGGGGACAGATACGCAGTATTTT
TRBV6-2/TRBV6-3,TRBJ2-1,TRBD1,NA,CASSYGGQVVFNEQFF,TGTGCCAGCAGTTACGGAGGACAGGTCGTTTTCAATGAGCAGTTCTTC
TRBV18,TRBJ1-2,TRBD1,NA,CASSPQAGTGAMSGYTF,TGTGCCAGCTCACCCCAAGCGGGGACAGGGGCCATGAGCGGCTACACCTTC
TRBV4-3,TRBJ1-4,NA,NA,CASSQDRPGFEKLFF,TGCGCCAGCAGCCAAGATCGGCCAGGGTTCGAAAAACTGTTTTTT
TRBV5-1,TRBJ2-7,TRBD2,NA,CASSLGGNSGSYEQYF,TGCGCCAGCAGCTTGGGGGGCAACAGCGGGAGTTACGAGCAGTACTTC
TRBV19,TRBJ2-1,TRBD1,NA,CASSPPGTANEQFF,TGTGCCAGTAGTCCGCCTGGGACAGCCAATGAGCAGTTCTTC
TRBV30,TRBJ1-4,NA,few,CAWSVRGLRANEKLFF,TGTGCCTGGAGTGTACGCGGTCTAAGAGCTAATGAAAAACTGTTTTTT
TRBV21-1,TRBJ1-2,NA,once,CASGSAGELLYGYTF,TGTGCCAGCGGCTCAGCAGGGGAACTTCTCTATGGCTACACCTTC
TRBV3-1/TRBV3-2,TRBJ1-2,NA,NA,CASSPLPQSLDGYTF,TGTGCCAGCAGCCCCCTCCCACAGAGTCTTGATGGCTACACCTTC
TRBV7-2,TRBJ1-1,NA,NA,CASERGGRTEAFF,TGTGCCAGCGAAAGAGGCGGTAGAACTGAAGCTTTCTTT
TRBV7-6,TRBJ2-1,NA,NA,CASSLLQGSYNEQFF,TGTGCCAGCAGCTTGTTGCAGGGCTCCTACAATGAGCAGTTCTTC
TRBV19,TRBJ1-5,NA,NA,CASSMRQGSRGNQPQHF,TGTGCCAGTAGTATGCGGCAGGGGAGCCGGGGCAATCAGCCCCAGCATTTT